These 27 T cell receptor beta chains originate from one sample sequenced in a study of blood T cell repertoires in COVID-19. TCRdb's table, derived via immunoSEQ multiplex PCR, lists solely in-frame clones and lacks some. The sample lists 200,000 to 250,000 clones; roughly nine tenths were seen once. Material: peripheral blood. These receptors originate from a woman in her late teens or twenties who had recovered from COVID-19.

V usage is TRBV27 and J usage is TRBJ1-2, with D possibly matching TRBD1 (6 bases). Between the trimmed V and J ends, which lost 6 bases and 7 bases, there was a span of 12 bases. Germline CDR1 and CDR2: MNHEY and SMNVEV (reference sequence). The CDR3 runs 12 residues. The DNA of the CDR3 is TGTGCCAGCAGCAACGGGGGGGCTGGCTACACCTTC. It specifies CASSNGGAGYTF.

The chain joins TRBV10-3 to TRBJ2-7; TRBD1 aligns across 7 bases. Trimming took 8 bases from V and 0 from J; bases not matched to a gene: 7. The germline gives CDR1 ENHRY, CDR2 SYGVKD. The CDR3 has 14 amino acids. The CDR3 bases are TGTGCCATCCTAGACCAGGGGGACTCCTACGAGCAGTACTTC. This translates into CAILDQGDSYEQYF.

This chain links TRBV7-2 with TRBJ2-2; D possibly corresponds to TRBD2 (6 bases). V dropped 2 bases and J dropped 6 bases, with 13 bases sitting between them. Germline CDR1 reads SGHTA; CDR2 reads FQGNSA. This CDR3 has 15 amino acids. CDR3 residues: CASSLRRGRPGELFF. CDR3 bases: TGTGCCAGCAGCTTAAGGCGGGGAAGACCCGGGGAGCTGTTTTTT.

The CDR3 DNA is TGTGCCTATGCAGATTCCACCTCCTACAATGAGCAGTTCTTC. Protein sequence: CAYADSTSYNEQFF. V gene TRBV2 combines with J gene TRBJ2-1, with D uncertain. This CDR3 is 14 amino acids long. The germline gives CDR1 SNHLY, CDR2 FYNNEI. Trimming shortened V by 11 bases and J by 0 bases, and 14 bases separated the two germline ends.

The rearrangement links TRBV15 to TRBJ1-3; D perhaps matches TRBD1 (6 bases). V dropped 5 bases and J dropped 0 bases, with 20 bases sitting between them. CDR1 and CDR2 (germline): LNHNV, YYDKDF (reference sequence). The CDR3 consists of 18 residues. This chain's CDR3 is CATSRPPSGDYSGNTIYF. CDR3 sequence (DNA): TGTGCCACCAGCCGACCTCCTTCAGGGGATTACTCTGGAAACACCATATATTTT.

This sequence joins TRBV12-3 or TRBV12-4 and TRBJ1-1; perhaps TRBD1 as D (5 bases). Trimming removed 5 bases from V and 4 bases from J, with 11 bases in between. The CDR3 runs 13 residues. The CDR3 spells CASSRQSGTEAFF. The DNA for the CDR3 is TGTGCCAGCAGTCGACAGTCTGGCACTGAAGCTTTCTTT.

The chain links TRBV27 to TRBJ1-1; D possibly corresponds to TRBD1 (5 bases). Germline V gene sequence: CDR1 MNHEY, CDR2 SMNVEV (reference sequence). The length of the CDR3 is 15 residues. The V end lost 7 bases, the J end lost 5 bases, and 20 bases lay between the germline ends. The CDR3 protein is CASIPAGDLRTEAFF. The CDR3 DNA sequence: TGTGCCAGCATTCCGGCGGGGGACCTGAGGACTGAAGCTTTCTTT.

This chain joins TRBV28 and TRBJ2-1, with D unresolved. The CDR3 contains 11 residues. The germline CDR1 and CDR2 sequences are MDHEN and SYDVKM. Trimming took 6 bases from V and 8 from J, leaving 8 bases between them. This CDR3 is CASSPLHEQFF. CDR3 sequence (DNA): TGTGCCAGCAGCCCCCTCCATGAGCAGTTCTTC.

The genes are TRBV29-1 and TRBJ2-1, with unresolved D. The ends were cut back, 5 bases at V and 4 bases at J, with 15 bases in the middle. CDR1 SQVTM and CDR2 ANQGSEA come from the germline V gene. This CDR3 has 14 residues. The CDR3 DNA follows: TGCAGCGTTCAGAGGTCGAGCTCGTACAATGAGCAGTTCTTC. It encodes CSVQRSSSYNEQFF.

CDR3: CASSLRRMNTEAFF. The CDR3 DNA follows: TGTGCCAGCAGCTTGCGGCGGATGAACACTGAAGCTTTCTTT. V usage is TRBV5-6 and J usage is TRBJ1-1; D remains unclear. V was trimmed by 1 base and J by 0 bases, leaving 7 bases between them. The CDR3 extends over 14 amino acids. CDR1 is SGHDT, CDR2 YYEEEE, per germline.

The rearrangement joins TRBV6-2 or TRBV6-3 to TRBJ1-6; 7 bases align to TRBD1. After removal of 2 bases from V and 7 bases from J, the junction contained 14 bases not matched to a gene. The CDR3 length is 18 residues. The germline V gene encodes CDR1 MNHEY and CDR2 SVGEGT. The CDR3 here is CASSYTPDYRGFNSPLHF. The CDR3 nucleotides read TGTGCCAGCAGTTACACGCCAGACTACAGGGGTTTCAATTCACCCCTCCACTTT.

The CDR3 loop is CAITSGNYEQYF. In DNA form, the CDR3 reads TGTGCCATCACGAGCGGGAACTACGAGCAGTACTTC. The rearrangement joins TRBV10-3 to TRBJ2-7; TRBD2 agrees at 7 bases. From germline, CDR1 is ENHRY and CDR2 SYGVKD. V was clipped by 7 bases and J by 3 bases; unmatched bases: 3. The CDR3 covers 12 residues.

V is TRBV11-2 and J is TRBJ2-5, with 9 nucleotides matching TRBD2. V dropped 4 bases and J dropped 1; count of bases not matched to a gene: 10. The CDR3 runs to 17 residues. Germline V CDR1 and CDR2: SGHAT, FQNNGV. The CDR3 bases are TGTGCCAGCAGCTCCCTAACAAGCGGGAGGCGCCAAGAGACCCAGTACTTC. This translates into CASSSLTSGRRQETQYF.

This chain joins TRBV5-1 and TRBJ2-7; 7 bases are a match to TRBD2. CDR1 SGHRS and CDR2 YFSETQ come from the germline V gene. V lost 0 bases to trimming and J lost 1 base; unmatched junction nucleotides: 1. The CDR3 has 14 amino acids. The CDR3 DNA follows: TGCGCCAGCAGCTTGGCCGGGAGGTCCTACGAGCAGTACTTC. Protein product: CASSLAGRSYEQYF.

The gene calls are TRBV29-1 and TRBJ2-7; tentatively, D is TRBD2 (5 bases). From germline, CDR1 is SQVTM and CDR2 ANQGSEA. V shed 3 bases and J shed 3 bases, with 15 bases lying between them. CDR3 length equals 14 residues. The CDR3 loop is CSVDKGPGGYEQYF. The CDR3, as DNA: TGCAGCGTTGACAAAGGTCCCGGAGGCTACGAGCAGTACTTC.

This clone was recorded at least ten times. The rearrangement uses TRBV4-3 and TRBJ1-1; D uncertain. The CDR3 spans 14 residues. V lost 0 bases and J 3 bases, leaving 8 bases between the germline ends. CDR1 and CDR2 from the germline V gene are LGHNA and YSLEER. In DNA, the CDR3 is TGCGCCAGCAGCCAAGATATATCGGACACTGAAGCTTTCTTT. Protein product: CASSQDISDTEAFF.

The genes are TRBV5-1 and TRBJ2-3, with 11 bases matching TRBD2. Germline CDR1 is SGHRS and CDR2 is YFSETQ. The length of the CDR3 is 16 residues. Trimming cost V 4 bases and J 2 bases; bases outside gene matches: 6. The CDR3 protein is CASSLLAGVITDTQYF. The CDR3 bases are TGCGCCAGCAGCCTACTAGCGGGAGTTATCACAGATACGCAGTATTTT.

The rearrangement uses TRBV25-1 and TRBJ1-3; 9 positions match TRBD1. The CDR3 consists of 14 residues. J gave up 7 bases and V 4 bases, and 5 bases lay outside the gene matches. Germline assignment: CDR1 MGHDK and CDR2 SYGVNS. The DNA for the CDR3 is TGTGCCAGCAGTGCCGGGACAGGGAGGAACACCATATATTTT. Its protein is CASSAGTGRNTIYF. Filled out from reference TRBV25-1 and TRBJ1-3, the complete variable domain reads EADIYQTPRYLVIGTGKKITLECSQTMGHDKMYWYQQDPGMELHLIHYSYGVNSTEKGDLSSESTVSRIRTEHFPLTLESARPSHTSQYLCASSAGTGRNTIYFGEGSWLTVV.

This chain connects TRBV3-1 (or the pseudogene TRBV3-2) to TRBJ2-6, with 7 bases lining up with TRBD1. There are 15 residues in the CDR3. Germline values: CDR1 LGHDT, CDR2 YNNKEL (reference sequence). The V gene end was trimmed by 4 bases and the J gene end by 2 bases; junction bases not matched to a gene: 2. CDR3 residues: CASSLTGAGANVLTF. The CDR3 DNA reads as TGTGCCAGCAGCCTTACAGGGGCTGGGGCCAACGTCCTGACTTTC.

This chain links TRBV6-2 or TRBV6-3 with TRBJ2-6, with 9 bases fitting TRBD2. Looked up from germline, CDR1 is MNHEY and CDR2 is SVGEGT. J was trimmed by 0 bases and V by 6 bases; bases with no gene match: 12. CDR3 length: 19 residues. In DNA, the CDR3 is TGTGCCAGCAGCCTTCTCTTGACTAGCGGTAGCTCTGGGGCCAACGTCCTGACTTTC. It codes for CASSLLLTSGSSGANVLTF.

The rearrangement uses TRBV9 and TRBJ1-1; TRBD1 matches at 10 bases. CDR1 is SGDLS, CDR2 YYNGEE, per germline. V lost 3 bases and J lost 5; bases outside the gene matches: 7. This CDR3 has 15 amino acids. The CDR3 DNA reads TGTGCCAGCAGCGCCGCGACAGGGGGCGAGACTGAAGCTTTCTTT. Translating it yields CASSAATGGETEAFF.

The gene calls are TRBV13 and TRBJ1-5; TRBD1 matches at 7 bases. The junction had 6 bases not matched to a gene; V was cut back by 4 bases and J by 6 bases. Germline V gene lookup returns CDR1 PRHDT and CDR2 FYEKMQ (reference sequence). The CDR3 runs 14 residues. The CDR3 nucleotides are TGTGCCAGCAGCTCCAGACAGGGAAGTCAGCCCCAGCATTTT. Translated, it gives CASSSRQGSQPQHF.

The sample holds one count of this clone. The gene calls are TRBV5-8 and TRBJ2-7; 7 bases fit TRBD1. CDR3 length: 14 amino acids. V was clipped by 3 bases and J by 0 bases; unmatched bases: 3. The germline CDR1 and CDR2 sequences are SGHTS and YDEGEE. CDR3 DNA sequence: TGTGCCAGCAGCTGGCGGACAGGCTCCTACGAGCAGTACTTC. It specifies CASSWRTGSYEQYF.

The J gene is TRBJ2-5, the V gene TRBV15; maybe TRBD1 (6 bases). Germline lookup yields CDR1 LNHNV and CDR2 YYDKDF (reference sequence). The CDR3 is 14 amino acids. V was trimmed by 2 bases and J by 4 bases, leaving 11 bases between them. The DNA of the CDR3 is TGTGCCACCAGCAGATCAGGGGAAGGAGAGACCCAGTACTTC. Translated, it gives CATSRSGEGETQYF.

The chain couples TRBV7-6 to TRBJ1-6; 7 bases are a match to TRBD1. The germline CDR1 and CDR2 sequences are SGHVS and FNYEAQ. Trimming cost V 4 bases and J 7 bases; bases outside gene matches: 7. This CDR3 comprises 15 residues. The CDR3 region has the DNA TGTGCCAGCAGCTCGGAGCAGGGGGGAAATTCACCCCTCCACTTT. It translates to CASSSEQGGNSPLHF.

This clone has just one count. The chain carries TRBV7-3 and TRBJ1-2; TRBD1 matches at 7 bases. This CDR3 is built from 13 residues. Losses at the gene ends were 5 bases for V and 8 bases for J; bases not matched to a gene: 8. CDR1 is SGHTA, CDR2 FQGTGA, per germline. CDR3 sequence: CASSRDRDGGYTF. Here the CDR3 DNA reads TGTGCCAGCAGCCGTGACAGGGACGGGGGCTACACCTTC.

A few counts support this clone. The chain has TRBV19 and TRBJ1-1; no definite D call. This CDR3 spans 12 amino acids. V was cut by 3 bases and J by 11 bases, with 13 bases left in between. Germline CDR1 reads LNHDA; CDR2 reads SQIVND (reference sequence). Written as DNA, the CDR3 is TGTGCCAGTAGTATGGAGACCCGAAATGCTTTCTTT. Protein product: CASSMETRNAFF.